Given below is one T cell receptor (beta chain) in context. The sample comes from a study of CD8 T cells in Susac syndrome. RNA totalling roughly 0.45 to 1 ug underwent reverse transcription with random hexamers. TCRdb re-analysed the immunoSEQ multiplex PCR reads in MiXCR, keeping a single row per CDR3 protein. The sample records 60,000 to 75,000 distinct CDR3 sequences, 85% to 95% being singletons. This sequence was found in a human donor in good health. Material: CD8+ T cells from PBMCs.

The CDR3 DNA follows: TGTGCCAGCAGCTCCGGAATGGAGGCGACGGGCACTGAAGCTTTCTTT. It yields the protein CASSSGMEATGTEAFF. The chain joins TRBV13 to TRBJ1-1, with D uncertain. The V gene's germline CDR1 is PRHDT and CDR2 FYEKMQ (reference sequence). The CDR3 has 16 residues. V was clipped by 4 bases and J by 4 bases, with 19 bases between them.